Listed here is a single TCR beta chain. Its antigen remains unidentified. The CDR3 extends over 13 amino acids. Germline lookup yields CDR1 LGHNA and CDR2 YSLEER. V lost 2 bases, J lost 8 bases, and 10 bases lay in between. The data stem from a study of immune evolution from preneoplasia to lung adenocarcinoma. Study observations and caveats: Highest clonality occurred in KRAS-mutant, not EGFR-mutant or double wild-type, nodules. Top clone frequencies peaked in normal lung, apparently declining through invasive adenocarcinoma.

Patients had resection in Japan or China between 2014 and 2017. Each case's diagnosis was confirmed by two pathologists on H&E. TCRdb keeps only in-frame clones here, not all; method: immunoSEQ multiplex PCR. Among about 15,000 clones listed, more than 65% were seen once. The chain combines TRBV4-3 with TRBJ1-3; the D gene is possibly TRBD1 (5 bases). This receptor was taken from a person between 60 and 80 years old with lung adenocarcinoma. Sequencing was performed on FFPE minimally invasive lung adenocarcinoma tissue. CDR3 DNA sequence: TGCGCCAGCAGCCAACAGGGACGGGACACCATATATTTT. Translation: CASSQQGRDTIYF.